The following is a T cell receptor beta chain sequence with its context. The antigen is unknown. The sample is drawn from a study of Graves' ophthalmopathy and Graves' hyperthyroidism. The CDR3 loop spans 14 amino acids. Trimming cost V 0 bases and J 8 bases, with 11 bases left between them. The starting material, about 9.5 ml of fresh peripheral blood, provided the PBMCs. Broader study findings: From stable hyperthyroidism, ophthalmopathy was separated by a 13-signature model with roughly 89% sensitivity and approximately 81% specificity. The majority of expanded thyroid clonotypes above 0.001 frequency also occurred in blood.

RNA transcripts were the template, and TCR beta CDR3 regions were amplified from them. Second-round multiplex PCR followed a first-round RT-PCR using HTBI primers. Each CDR3 protein gets one entry after TCRdb re-called the multiplex PCR reads with MiXCR. This sample has 350,000 to 400,000 distinct CDR3 sequences; roughly 14% occur once, and the top ten carry around 6.6%. Sequenced input: peripheral blood. The chain uses TRBV12-3 or TRBV12-4 and TRBJ1-5; D might be TRBD1 (6 bases). The sequence derives from a woman aged 18-30 years with stable Graves' hyperthyroidism. CDR3 protein: CASSLAGGMKPQHF. For the CDR3, the DNA is TGTGCCAGCAGTTTAGCAGGGGGTATGAAGCCCCAGCATTTT.